Following are 15 T cell receptor beta chains from one sample sequenced in a study of blood T cell repertoires in COVID-19. Only in-frame clones appear in the TCRdb table, and some are missing; sequencing was by immunoSEQ multiplex PCR. The sample lists about 180,000 clones, about 81% occurring once. Sequenced input: peripheral blood. Source of these receptors: a woman older than 75 with COVID-19, enrolled during active disease.

The J gene is TRBJ1-5, the V gene TRBV21-1; the table's D call, TRBD1, was not checked against the DNA. TRBV21-1 counts as a pseudogene. The CDR3 has 17 amino acids. CDR3 loop: CASSNRDRGGGNQPQHF. CDR3 sequence (DNA): TGTGCCAGCAGCAACCGGGACAGGGGTGGGGGCAATCAGCCCCAGCATTTT.

V and J are TRBV12-3 or TRBV12-4 and TRBJ2-7; D is possibly TRBD2 (5 bases). Trimming removed 6 bases from V and 6 bases from J, with 12 bases in between. This CDR3 comprises 12 residues. The CDR3 DNA reads as TGTGCCAGCAGCTCGAGGGCCCCCGAGCAGTACTTC. Its translation is CASSSRAPEQYF.

The chain uses TRBV7-9 and TRBJ1-5, with D possibly matching TRBD1 (5 bases). Germline CDR1 and CDR2: SEHNR and FQNEAQ (reference sequence). This CDR3 comprises 16 residues. Trimming removed 1 base from V and 5 bases from J, with 15 bases in between. CDR3 nucleotides: TGTGCCAGCAGCTTAGGTGGTCAGGGAGGTCATCAGCCCCAGCATTTT. Translation gives CASSLGGQGGHQPQHF. Supplemented by reference TRBV7-9 and TRBJ1-5, the full variable domain reads DTGVSQNPRHKITKRGQNVTFRCDPISEHNRLYWYRQTLGQGPEFLTYFQNEAQLEKSRLLSDRFSAERPKGSFSTLEIQRTEQGDSAMYLCASSLGGQGGHQPQHFGDGTRLSIL.

This clone was seen only a few times. This chain joins TRBV5-6 and TRBJ1-1; 8 bases are a match to TRBD1. Germline V gives CDR1 SGHDT, CDR2 YYEEEE. The CDR3 spans 16 residues. Unmatched junction bases numbered 8, after V lost 1 base and J lost 3 bases. The CDR3 DNA is TGTGCCAGCAGCTTGCTCTCAGTGACAGGGGACACTGAAGCTTTCTTT. Translated: CASSLLSVTGDTEAFF.

This clone was recorded a few times. The chain recombines TRBV5-1 with TRBJ2-2; 7 positions agree with TRBD2. CDR1 and CDR2 (germline): SGHRS, YFSETQ. This CDR3 region has 18 residues. V shed 1 base and J 0 bases; nucleotides not matched to a gene: 9. The CDR3 DNA follows: TGCGCCAGCAGCTTGTATCCCACTAGCGTCCCGAACACCGGGGAGCTGTTTTTT. Translation: CASSLYPTSVPNTGELFF.

This chain connects TRBV7-8 to TRBJ2-2; the match to TRBD2 covers 11 bases. V dropped 6 bases and J dropped 0; count of bases not matched to a gene: 6. The CDR3 is 17 residues long. The germline gives CDR1 SGHVS, CDR2 FQNEAQ. Here the CDR3 DNA reads TGTGCCAGCAGTCGAACTAGCGGGGGCCCGAACACCGGGGAGCTGTTTTTT. The encoded protein is CASSRTSGGPNTGELFF.

This clone was counted once. The rearrangement joins TRBV6-5 to TRBJ1-2; the D gene is possibly TRBD1 (5 bases). V gave up 0 bases and J gave up 8 bases, with 16 bases separating them. The CDR3 sequence is 15 residues long. The germline V gene encodes CDR1 MNHEY and CDR2 SVGAGI. The CDR3: CASSYSAGQASGYTF. CDR3 DNA: TGTGCCAGCAGTTACTCGGCAGGGCAGGCGTCAGGCTACACCTTC.

The rearrangement links TRBV5-1 to TRBJ2-3; 7 nucleotides line up with TRBD2. The CDR3 covers 13 residues. CDR1 is SGHRS and CDR2 is YFSETQ in the germline V gene. The junction had 8 bases not matched to a gene; V was cut back by 3 bases and J by 10 bases. CDR3 DNA: TGCGCCAGCAGCTCCGAGGGGAGGGGACCGCAGTATTTT. Translating it yields CASSSEGRGPQYF.

This chain joins TRBV6-5 and TRBJ1-6, with 9 nucleotides matching TRBD1. V was clipped by 2 bases and J by 9 bases; unmatched bases: 2. This CDR3 region has 14 residues. Looked up from germline, CDR1 is MNHEY and CDR2 is SVGAGI. The CDR3 bases are TGTGCCAGCAGTTACACAGGGGGCCTTTCACCCCTCCACTTT. It encodes CASSYTGGLSPLHF.

This clone appeared once. J is TRBJ2-7 and V is TRBV15, with 9 bases fitting TRBD1. The CDR3 is 14 residues long. The trim removed 9 bases at V and 5 bases at J, leaving 11 bases unmatched. Germline lookup yields CDR1 LNHNV and CDR2 YYDKDF (reference sequence). This CDR3 reads CATSPGTGSHEQYF. CDR3 in DNA: TGTGCCACATCGCCCGGGACAGGGTCACACGAGCAGTACTTC.

V and J are TRBV4-1 and TRBJ2-3, with 9 bases that match TRBD2. V trimming: 1 base; J trimming: 2 bases; junction bases outside the gene matches: 4. Germline CDR1 is MGHRA and CDR2 is YSYEKL. This CDR3 has 16 amino acids. The CDR3 bases are TGCGCCAGCAGCCAAGGTAGCGGGGGACCCACAGATACGCAGTATTTT. It specifies CASSQGSGGPTDTQYF.

This chain connects TRBV5-1 to TRBJ1-4, with 9 positions matching TRBD1. The CDR3 contains 15 residues. V lost 5 bases and J lost 6; bases outside the gene matches: 8. Germline CDR1 reads SGHRS; CDR2 reads YFSETQ. The CDR3 coding sequence is TGCGCCAGCAGATATCCGACAGGGGGAGATGAAAAACTGTTTTTT. Translating it yields CASRYPTGGDEKLFF.

Only a few counts were recorded for this clone. V usage is TRBV7-2 and J usage is TRBJ2-7, with TRBD2 identical over 13 bases. With V trimmed by 3 bases and J by 4 bases, 3 bases remained unmatched. CDR1 and CDR2 (germline): SGHTA, FQGNSA. The CDR3 sequence is 15 residues long. The CDR3, as DNA: TGTGCCAGCAGCTTGGGACTAGCGGGAACGTACGAGCAGTACTTC. It is translated as CASSLGLAGTYEQYF.

V gene TRBV2 combines with J gene TRBJ2-7; 15 bases agree with TRBD2. This CDR3 has 16 residues. Germline lookup yields CDR1 SNHLY and CDR2 FYNNEI. The ends lost 6 bases at V and 1 base at J; junction bases unmatched: 4. CDR3 sequence: CASRQGLAGGSYEQYF. In DNA form, the CDR3 reads TGTGCCAGCAGACAGGGACTAGCGGGAGGATCCTACGAGCAGTACTTC.

This clone was detected only a few times. V is TRBV2 and J is TRBJ2-5; a possible D gene is TRBD2 (5 bases). The CDR3 length is 16 residues. V was trimmed by 7 bases and J by 4 bases, leaving 22 bases between them. Germline V gene sequence: CDR1 SNHLY, CDR2 FYNNEI. The CDR3 DNA reads TGTGCCAGCAACTCGGTCCTAGCAATTTTAGGAGAGACCCAGTACTTC. Translating gives CASNSVLAILGETQYF.